The clone carrying this T cell receptor (beta chain) was detected a few times. The antigen remains unidentified. Additional DNA sequences in this sample encode the identical CDR3. Expressed TCRB transcripts were sequenced because the entire RNA isolate underwent reverse transcription. Some clones are missing from TCRdb's copy, which holds only in-frame ones; the method was immunoSEQ multiplex PCR. Of about 170,000 clones listed, around 8% are singletons. The sample comes from a study of beta chain features in type 1 diabetes. Findings and limits, study-wide: Shortening of TCRB CDR3s, moderate but significant, appeared in all four CD4+ subsets of Type 1 diabetes patients.

Trimming stripped 0 bases from V and 6 bases from J, with 10 bases between. Germline-derived CDR1 and CDR2 are SGHTA and FQGNSA. The length of the CDR3 is 14 residues. Sequencing used central memory CD4+ T cells from blood. The source of this sequence is a woman in her forties with type 1 diabetes. The V call is TRBV7-2, the J call TRBJ2-3; D is perhaps TRBD2 (6 bases). CDR3 residues: CASSLAGGGDTQYF. CDR3 DNA sequence: TGTGCCAGCAGCTTAGCGGGAGGCGGGGATACGCAGTATTTT.